The T cell receptor (beta chain) under discussion was sequenced for a study of blood T cell repertoires in COVID-19. This clone was counted between two and nine times. Clones were sequenced by immunoSEQ multiplex PCR, and TCRdb holds only the in-frame ones, with some missing. This table has over 120,000 clones, 80% to 85% appearing once. Sequencing was done on a sample of peripheral blood. The TCR sequence derives from a human donor in a cohort sampled during active COVID-19.

The DNA for the CDR3 is TGTGCCAGCAGCTTAGGTGGAGGATACTTTAACTCCTACGAGCAGTACTTC. Protein product: CASSLGGGYFNSYEQYF. The chain employs TRBV7-2 and TRBJ2-7, with a tentative D call TRBD2 (5 bases). This CDR3 has 17 amino acids. Deletions cut 1 base from V and 0 bases from J, with 16 bases between. CDR1 SGHTA and CDR2 FQGNSA come from the germline V gene.